Shown below are 25 T cell receptor beta chains from a single sample sequenced in a study of blood T cell repertoires in COVID-19. The table came from immunoSEQ multiplex PCR; TCRdb's copy has only in-frame clones and leaves some out. The sample lists tens of thousands of clones, roughly 84% seen once, with approximately 2.5% in the top ten. The sample comprised peripheral blood. All receptors derive from a man aged 50-60 years with acute or convalescent COVID-19.

This sequence joins TRBV11-2 and TRBJ1-2, with D possibly matching TRBD1 (6 bases). Between the trimmed V and J ends, which lost 5 bases and 2 bases, there was a span of 15 bases. This CDR3 region has 15 residues. Germline V lookup: CDR1 SGHAT, CDR2 FQNNGV. This chain's CDR3 is CASSPGTINNYGYTF. CDR3 bases: TGTGCCAGCAGCCCCGGGACAATAAACAACTATGGCTACACCTTC.

This clone was counted once. V is TRBV7-6 and J is TRBJ2-2; 8 bases are a match to TRBD1. This CDR3 is 15 amino acids long. After removal of 5 bases from V and 5 bases from J, the junction contained 7 bases not matched to a gene. Per the germline V gene, CDR1 is SGHVS and CDR2 is FNYEAQ. The CDR3 protein is CASSQQGVWTGELFF. The CDR3 DNA sequence: TGTGCCAGCAGCCAACAGGGGGTATGGACCGGGGAGCTGTTTTTT.

The chain combines TRBV30 with TRBJ2-5; TRBD1 agrees at 10 bases. CDR3 length equals 14 residues. Per the germline V gene, CDR1 is GTSNPN and CDR2 is SVGIG (reference sequence). V trimming: 6 bases; J trimming: 5 bases; junction bases outside the gene matches: 9. The CDR3 here is CACQTGGRGETQYF. The CDR3 DNA follows: TGTGCCTGTCAGACAGGGGGCAGGGGGGAGACCCAGTACTTC. Using reference TRBV30 and TRBJ2-5 for the parts outside the CDR3, the full variable domain is SQTIHQWPATLVQPVGSPLSLECTVEGTSNPNLYWYRQAAGRGLQLLFYSVGIGQISSEVPQNLSASRPQDRQFILSSKKLLLSDSGFYLCACQTGGRGETQYFGPGTRLLVL.

The CDR3 loop reads CASSSRTSGIYEQYF. CDR3 nucleotides: TGTGCCAGCAGCTCTCGGACTAGCGGGATCTACGAGCAGTACTTC. The gene calls are TRBV7-2 and TRBJ2-7; TRBD2 matches at 12 bases. Germline V gene lookup returns CDR1 SGHTA and CDR2 FQGNSA. The CDR3 runs to 15 residues. With 4 bases clipped from V and 3 bases from J, the junction kept 4 bases outside the gene matches.

V usage is TRBV18 and J usage is TRBJ2-7; 8 bases fit TRBD1. The V gene's germline CDR1 is KGHSH and CDR2 LQKENI. This CDR3 region has 14 residues. The V gene end was trimmed by 6 bases and the J gene end by 0 bases; junction bases not matched to a gene: 4. The chain's CDR3 is CASSVQGDSYEQYF. In DNA form, the CDR3 reads TGTGCCAGCTCCGTACAGGGGGACTCCTACGAGCAGTACTTC.

The V call is TRBV5-4, the J call TRBJ2-1; D is unresolved. V lost 4 bases and J 4 bases, leaving 9 bases between the germline ends. The CDR3 consists of 13 residues. Germline assignment: CDR1 SGHNT and CDR2 YYREEE (reference sequence). The CDR3 loop reads CASSRVDYNEQFF. CDR3 sequence (DNA): TGTGCCAGCAGCCGGGTAGATTACAATGAGCAGTTCTTC.

CDR3 residues: CASSIQTGIEAFF. CDR3 coding DNA: TGTGCCAGTAGTATACAAACAGGCATTGAAGCTTTCTTT. The V gene is TRBV19, the J gene TRBJ1-1; D is possibly TRBD1 (5 bases). This CDR3 is 13 amino acids long. V was pared by 2 bases and J by 7 bases, with 11 bases between. Germline V gene lookup returns CDR1 LNHDA and CDR2 SQIVND (reference sequence).

V usage is TRBV19 and J usage is TRBJ2-7; 11 bases fit TRBD1. Trimming at V came to 4 bases and at J to 3 bases, leaving 8 bases not matched to a gene. The CDR3 covers 16 residues. Per germline, CDR1 LNHDA and CDR2 SQIVND (reference sequence). CDR3 sequence reads: CASSKRSGTGGYEQYF. The CDR3 nucleotides are TGTGCCAGTAGTAAAAGGTCCGGGACAGGGGGCTACGAGCAGTACTTC.

This sequence joins TRBV10-3 and TRBJ1-2; TRBD1 agrees at 9 bases. This CDR3 has 15 residues. Trimming removed 5 bases from V and 5 bases from J; junction bases left unmatched: 9. Germline assignment: CDR1 ENHRY and CDR2 SYGVKD. The CDR3, as DNA: TGTGCCATCAGTCCGGACCCGGACAGGGGATATGGCTACACCTTC. Translating it yields CAISPDPDRGYGYTF.

This chain joins TRBV12-3 or TRBV12-4 and TRBJ2-1; tentatively, D is TRBD2 (5 bases). The CDR3 length is 12 residues. V gave up 3 bases and J gave up 7 bases, with 7 bases separating them. The CDR3 spells CASSFERNEQFF. In nucleotides, the CDR3 is TGTGCCAGCAGTTTTGAGCGGAATGAGCAGTTCTTC.

The chain employs TRBV3-1 (or the pseudogene TRBV3-2) and TRBJ1-4; TRBD1 matches at 9 bases. Germline V gene lookup returns CDR1 LGHDT and CDR2 YNNKEL (reference sequence). The CDR3 loop spans 14 amino acids. V lost 4 bases to trimming and J lost 7 bases; unmatched junction nucleotides: 4. The chain's CDR3 is CASSPDRGSEKLFF. In DNA, the CDR3 is TGTGCCAGCAGCCCCGACAGGGGGAGTGAAAAACTGTTTTTT.

This clone was detected once. The genes are TRBV21-1 and TRBJ2-1; the D segment call TRBD1 is taken from the table without a DNA check. TRBV21-1 is a pseudogene locus. The CDR3 totals 14 residues. The CDR3 DNA sequence: TGTGCCAGCAGCACAGGGGGACAGAACAATGAGCAGTTCTTC. It specifies CASSTGGQNNEQFF.

V and J are TRBV28 and TRBJ2-4, with a weak D call TRBD1 (8 bases). V was shortened by 10 bases and J by 0 bases, with 25 bases between the two germline ends. Germline CDR1 MDHEN, CDR2 SYDVKM. The CDR3 contains 18 residues. The CDR3: CATLRGGTGLIAKNIQYF. CDR3 nucleotides: TGTGCCACCCTGAGGGGAGGGACAGGCTTAATAGCCAAAAACATTCAGTACTTC.

The V gene is TRBV28, the J gene TRBJ2-1, with 10 nucleotides matching TRBD2. This CDR3 comprises 16 residues. Looked up from germline, CDR1 is MDHEN and CDR2 is SYDVKM. The J segment lost 3 bases and the V segment lost 6 bases, leaving 8 bases of the junction unmatched. The CDR3 DNA is TGTGCCAGCAGCCTAGCGGGGGTTGGCGTCTACAATGAGCAGTTCTTC. Protein sequence: CASSLAGVGVYNEQFF.

The chain links TRBV5-4 to TRBJ2-7; 12 nucleotides match TRBD2. Unmatched junction bases numbered 2, after V lost 5 bases and J lost 2 bases. CDR1 is SGHNT and CDR2 is YYREEE in the germline V gene (reference sequence). The CDR3 runs to 14 residues. The CDR3 is CASSRTSGAYEQYF. The CDR3 region has the DNA TGTGCCAGCAGTCGGACTAGCGGGGCCTACGAGCAGTACTTC.

For the CDR3, the DNA is TGTGCCAGCAGTTCAGCGGGAGGCGGAACAGATACGCAGTATTTT. It encodes CASSSAGGGTDTQYF. This chain connects TRBV28 to TRBJ2-3, with TRBD2 matching over 9 bases. This CDR3 has 15 amino acids. V dropped 4 bases and J dropped 3; count of bases not matched to a gene: 5. Looked up from germline, CDR1 is MDHEN and CDR2 is SYDVKM. The full variable domain, in which reference TRBV28 and TRBJ2-3 provide the parts outside the CDR3, is DVKVTQSSRYLVKRTGEKVFLECVQDMDHENMFWYRQDPGLGLRLIYFSYDVKMKEKGDIPEGYSVSREKKERFSLILESASTNQTSMYLCASSSAGGGTDTQYFGPGTRLTVL.

This chain links TRBV29-1 with TRBJ2-7; 8 bases match TRBD1. The germline CDR1 and CDR2 sequences are SQVTM and ANQGSEA. The CDR3 loop spans 15 amino acids. Trimming took 2 bases from V and 1 from J; bases not matched to a gene: 7. The DNA of the CDR3 is TGCAGCGTTGAAAACAGGGGGAGTCGTTCCTACGAGCAGTACTTC. This codes for CSVENRGSRSYEQYF.

The V and J genes are TRBV9 and TRBJ1-1; possibly TRBD1 for D (5 bases). Deletions cut 3 bases from V and 5 bases from J, with 11 bases between. Germline CDR1 reads SGDLS; CDR2 reads YYNGEE. The CDR3 extends over 13 amino acids. The CDR3 nucleotides are TGTGCCAGCAGCGGCCGACAGTATACTGAAGCTTTCTTT. Its protein product is CASSGRQYTEAFF.

The gene calls are TRBV10-3 and TRBJ1-6; D possibly corresponds to TRBD1 (6 bases). Germline V gene sequence: CDR1 ENHRY, CDR2 SYGVKD. Trimming pared 0 bases from V and 9 bases from J, leaving 12 bases between. This CDR3 has 15 amino acids. The CDR3 nucleotides are TGTGCCATCAGTGAGTCACAGGGCGACACTTCACCCCTCCACTTT. It translates to CAISESQGDTSPLHF.

The genes are TRBV18 and TRBJ1-1; D is perhaps TRBD1 (6 bases). Germline CDR1 is KGHSH and CDR2 is LQKENI. The CDR3 sequence is 15 residues long. V was shortened by 6 bases and J by 2 bases, with 16 bases between the two germline ends. CDR3 residues: CASSPPGQRNTEAFF. CDR3 nucleotides: TGTGCCAGCTCCCCTCCGGGACAACGTAACACTGAAGCTTTCTTT.

The rearrangement uses TRBV27 and TRBJ1-2; D perhaps matches TRBD1 (6 bases). Trimming removed 2 bases at V and 4 bases at J, with 14 bases between. Germline assignment: CDR1 MNHEY and CDR2 SMNVEV (reference sequence). The CDR3 totals 15 residues. The CDR3 DNA reads as TGTGCCAGCAGTTTAGCGTCCAGGGGATTCTATGGCTACACCTTC. Amino acids: CASSLASRGFYGYTF.

This chain joins TRBV5-1 and TRBJ1-1, with D tentatively TRBD1 (5 bases). V was cut by 2 bases and J by 2 bases, with 7 bases left in between. From germline, CDR1 is SGHRS and CDR2 YFSETQ. The CDR3 covers 13 residues. Written as DNA, the CDR3 is TGCGCCAGCAGCTTCGACAGAAACACTGAAGCTTTCTTT. As protein: CASSFDRNTEAFF.

The sample holds a few counts of this clone. The rearrangement joins TRBV5-1 to TRBJ1-1; D is undetermined. The CDR3 covers 15 residues. Germline values: CDR1 SGHRS, CDR2 YFSETQ. V was trimmed by 5 bases and J by 1 base, leaving 15 bases between them. DNA of the CDR3: TGCGCCAGCAGTCCCCGAGAGGGAGGGAACACTGAAGCTTTCTTT. Protein: CASSPREGGNTEAFF.

The CDR3 DNA sequence: TGTGCCAGCAGCTGGGGGGGCGATTTAAGGGTTCAGCCCCAGCATTTT. Translation gives CASSWGGDLRVQPQHF. The chain carries TRBV7-8 and TRBJ1-5; perhaps TRBD1 as D (6 bases). The CDR3 consists of 16 residues. The germline gives CDR1 SGHVS, CDR2 FQNEAQ. The germline V and J ends were trimmed by 4 bases and 6 bases, with 19 bases remaining between them. Together with reference TRBV7-8 and TRBJ1-5, the CDR3 gives the full variable domain: GAGVSQSPRYKVAKRGQDVALRCDPISGHVSLFWYQQALGQGPEFLTYFQNEAQLDKSGLPSDRFFAERPEGSVSTLKIQRTQQEDSAVYLCASSWGGDLRVQPQHFGDGTRLSIL.

The chain has TRBV10-3 and TRBJ2-2, with D tentatively TRBD1 (6 bases). This CDR3 has 19 amino acids. Germline V gene sequence: CDR1 ENHRY, CDR2 SYGVKD. The V and J ends lost 2 bases and 0 bases respectively, with 19 bases between them. CDR3 nucleotide sequence: TGTGCCATCAGTGAGCCGCCAGGGGTGATATTCGCGAACACCGGGGAGCTGTTTTTT. It is translated as CAISEPPGVIFANTGELFF.